These 29 T cell receptor beta chains came from one sample sequenced in a study of neoadjuvant nivolumab and ipilimumab in lung cancer. Sequencing was performed with immunoSEQ multiplex PCR; in TCRdb, only in-frame clones are kept and a portion is missing. The sample holds 9,500 to 10,000 clones, around 81% seen once. The material was peripheral blood, obtained before neoadjuvant nivolumab, alone or with ipilimumab. These receptors were obtained from an adult with non-small cell lung cancer.

The chain couples TRBV9 to TRBJ2-2; D gene unclear. Germline lookup yields CDR1 SGDLS and CDR2 YYNGEE. V lost 0 bases to trimming and J lost 3 bases, with 6 bases between them. This CDR3 region has 14 residues. CDR3 DNA: TGTGCCAGCAGCGTAGCATTGGACACCGGGGAGCTGTTTTTT. This sequence encodes CASSVALDTGELFF.

In its sample, this clone was seen a few times. The rearrangement uses TRBV29-1 and TRBJ2-7, with 10 bases matching TRBD1. V was pared by 4 bases and J by 6 bases, with 9 bases of the junction left unmatched. The CDR3 is made up of 14 amino acids. CDR1 and CDR2 from the germline V gene are SQVTM and ANQGSEA. CDR3 in DNA: TGCAGCGTTGTCCGGGACAGGGGATATGGCGAGCAGTACTTC. Translation: CSVVRDRGYGEQYF.

The chain has TRBV18 and TRBJ1-1; 7 bases fit TRBD1. V trimming: 3 bases; J trimming: 3 bases; junction bases outside the gene matches: 13. CDR1 is KGHSH and CDR2 is LQKENI in the germline V gene. The CDR3 loop spans 17 amino acids. Here the CDR3 reads CASSPRQGKGGYTEAFF. CDR3 DNA sequence: TGTGCCAGCTCACCGAGACAGGGTAAAGGGGGCTACACTGAAGCTTTCTTT.

The rearrangement uses TRBV29-1 and TRBJ2-3; D possibly corresponds to TRBD2 (6 bases). The CDR3 length is 17 residues. The germline V gene has CDR1 SQVTM and CDR2 ANQGSEA. Trimming took off 1 base at V and 5 bases at J, with 22 bases between the two ends. CDR3 sequence (DNA): TGCAGCGTTGAAGGGGAACGGGACTCCTCAGTTGAAGATACGCAGTATTTT. Protein product: CSVEGERDSSVEDTQYF.

The chain combines TRBV11-2 with TRBJ2-7; 7 positions match TRBD1. V lost 2 bases and J lost 2; bases outside the gene matches: 6. Germline V gene sequence: CDR1 SGHAT, CDR2 FQNNGV. The length of the CDR3 is 15 residues. The CDR3 nucleotides read TGTGCCAGCAGCTTACAGACAGGGCATACCTACGAGCAGTACTTC. Residues: CASSLQTGHTYEQYF.

CDR3 in DNA: TGTGCCAGCAGACCGAGGTGGGACCTAGCCAAAAACATTCAGTACTTC. This codes for CASRPRWDLAKNIQYF. The chain links TRBV5-5 to TRBJ2-4; D may correspond to TRBD1 or TRBD2 (5 bases each). V dropped 5 bases and J dropped 0 bases, with 15 bases sitting between them. Germline V gene data show CDR1 as SGHKS and CDR2 as YYEKEE (reference sequence). This CDR3 region has 16 residues.

The J gene is TRBJ1-3, the V gene TRBV11-2, with unresolved D. With 4 bases removed from V and 2 bases from J, the gap between germline ends came to 12 bases. The germline V gene has CDR1 SGHAT and CDR2 FQNNGV. The CDR3 runs 15 residues. The CDR3 nucleotides are TGTGCCAGCAGCTCAGGAACTGGGGCTGGAAACACCATATATTTT. This encodes CASSSGTGAGNTIYF.

The table lists this clone with a count of one. This chain links TRBV6-1 with TRBJ2-1; D is unclear. V shed 3 bases and J shed 8 bases, with 14 bases lying between them. The CDR3 runs to 14 residues. Germline CDR1 MNHNS, CDR2 SASEGT. For the CDR3, the DNA is TGTGCCAGCAGTGATTGGGTCAGTAACGATGAGCAGTTCTTC. Amino acids: CASSDWVSNDEQFF.

This chain uses TRBV20-1 with TRBJ2-1; D gene uncertain. The V end lost 3 bases, the J end lost 5 bases, and 5 bases lay between the germline ends. CDR3 length: 11 residues. Germline CDR1 and CDR2: DFQATT and SNEGSKA (reference sequence). Here the CDR3 reads CSASFNNEQFF. The CDR3 DNA is TGCAGTGCTAGCTTTAACAATGAGCAGTTCTTC.

The CDR3 DNA reads as TGTGCCAGCAGCTTATGGGGAAGAGGAGAGACCCAGTACTTC. This sequence encodes CASSLWGRGETQYF. The V call is TRBV7-9, the J call TRBJ2-5; D gene ambiguous. The CDR3 extends over 14 amino acids. Trimming pared 2 bases from V and 4 bases from J, leaving 11 bases between. Looked up from germline, CDR1 is SEHNR and CDR2 is FQNEAQ (reference sequence).

J is TRBJ1-5 and V is TRBV4-1; 7 nucleotides align to TRBD1. Trimming cost V 1 base and J 4 bases; bases outside gene matches: 7. The CDR3 consists of 16 residues. Germline CDR1 MGHRA, CDR2 YSYEKL. The CDR3 sequence: CASSQGRDRLNQPQHF. Written as DNA, the CDR3 is TGCGCCAGCAGCCAAGGCCGGGACAGACTTAATCAGCCCCAGCATTTT.

The chain couples TRBV2 to TRBJ1-2; D gene ambiguous. CDR1 is SNHLY, CDR2 FYNNEI, per germline. This CDR3 region has 13 residues. Trimming took off 4 bases at V and 2 bases at J, with 8 bases between the two ends. CDR3 bases: TGTGCCAGCAGTGCGGACGGGAACTATGGCTACACCTTC. Translating gives CASSADGNYGYTF.

The V and J genes are TRBV27 and TRBJ2-7; D may be TRBD1 (5 bases). CDR3 size: 15 residues. Germline loops: CDR1 MNHEY, CDR2 SMNVEV (reference sequence). V shed 3 bases and J shed 0 bases, with 12 bases lying between them. The CDR3 region has the DNA TGTGCCAGCAGTTTGGGTACAGGTATCTCCTACGAGCAGTACTTC. Protein sequence: CASSLGTGISYEQYF.

CDR3 sequence (DNA): TGTGCCAGCAGCTTAGCGGGGGGACTAGCGGGAGATCGGGAGCAGTTCTTC. Its translation: CASSLAGGLAGDREQFF. The rearrangement uses TRBV7-9 and TRBJ2-1; 14 bases fit TRBD2. The junction had 8 bases not matched to a gene; V was cut back by 0 bases and J by 10 bases. Germline V gives CDR1 SEHNR, CDR2 FQNEAQ (reference sequence). CDR3 size: 17 residues.

The V and J genes are TRBV5-6 and TRBJ1-3; TRBD1 is a possible D gene (5 bases). Germline CDR1 reads SGHDT; CDR2 reads YYEEEE. V lost 3 bases, J lost 0 bases, and 13 bases lay in between. The CDR3 covers 16 residues. CDR3 DNA sequence: TGTGCCAGCAGCTCCCTGGGACTGGGCTCTGGAAACACCATATATTTT. This codes for CASSSLGLGSGNTIYF.

The chain links TRBV11-2 to TRBJ2-1; the match to TRBD2 covers 9 bases. CDR3 size: 15 residues. Trimming took 4 bases from V and 6 from J; bases not matched to a gene: 7. Germline CDR1 is SGHAT and CDR2 is FQNNGV. CDR3 loop: CASSWREGGSNEQFF. DNA of the CDR3: TGTGCCAGCAGCTGGCGGGAGGGGGGGAGCAATGAGCAGTTCTTC.

The chain links TRBV5-1 to TRBJ2-1; D is undetermined. The CDR3 is 14 residues long. V was shortened by 2 bases and J by 9 bases, with 15 bases between the two germline ends. CDR1 is SGHRS and CDR2 is YFSETQ in the germline V gene. CDR3 in amino acids: CASSFEPYPAEQFF. Here the CDR3 DNA reads TGCGCCAGCAGCTTTGAACCCTACCCCGCTGAGCAGTTCTTC.

The CDR3 sequence: CASRRPGTGELFF. The CDR3 coding sequence is TGTGCCAGCAGACGACCGGGCACCGGGGAGCTGTTTTTT. The rearrangement links TRBV6-5 to TRBJ2-2; D is unresolved. Trimming removed 6 bases from V and 4 bases from J, with 9 bases in between. The V gene's germline CDR1 is MNHEY and CDR2 SVGAGI. This CDR3 has 13 amino acids.

V and J are TRBV6-1 and TRBJ1-5; possible D gene TRBD1, 5 bases. Trimming took 4 bases from V and 4 from J, leaving 14 bases between them. The CDR3 is 15 amino acids. Germline V gene sequence: CDR1 MNHNS, CDR2 SASEGT. The chain's CDR3 is CASSASRGRNQPQHF. Written as DNA, the CDR3 is TGTGCCAGCAGTGCTAGTAGGGGACGAAATCAGCCCCAGCATTTT.

V is TRBV19 and J is TRBJ2-1; D not certain. This CDR3 has 12 residues. Germline V gene sequence: CDR1 LNHDA, CDR2 SQIVND (reference sequence). The V and J ends lost 3 bases and 6 bases respectively, with 6 bases between them. The CDR3 is CASSMQVNEQFF. The CDR3 nucleotides are TGTGCCAGTAGTATGCAGGTCAATGAGCAGTTCTTC. Complete variable domain (other parts from reference TRBV19 and TRBJ2-1): DGGITQSPKYLFRKEGQNVTLSCEQNLNHDAMYWYRQDPGQGLRLIYYSQIVNDFQKGDIAEGYSVSREKKESFPLTVTSAQKNPTAFYLCASSMQVNEQFFGPGTRLTVL.

This clone was seen only a few times. The V and J genes are TRBV27 and TRBJ2-3; 7 bases are a match to TRBD2. Germline-derived CDR1 and CDR2 are MNHEY and SMNVEV (reference sequence). The J segment lost 6 bases and the V segment lost 8 bases, leaving 8 bases of the junction unmatched. This CDR3 region has 13 residues. CDR3 protein: CASSRAGVDTQYF. CDR3 DNA: TGTGCCAGCTCTCGGGCGGGAGTGGATACGCAGTATTTT.

J is TRBJ2-1 and V is TRBV7-2; 11 nucleotides line up with TRBD2. Germline V gene lookup returns CDR1 SGHTA and CDR2 FQGNSA. V dropped 4 bases and J dropped 7; count of bases not matched to a gene: 6. The CDR3 sequence is 15 residues long. The DNA of the CDR3 is TGTGCCAGCAGCTCTCATAGCGGGAGGGAAAATGAGCAGTTCTTC. Translated, it gives CASSSHSGRENEQFF. Supplemented by reference TRBV7-2 and TRBJ2-1, the full variable domain reads GAGVSQSPSNKVTEKGKDVELRCDPISGHTALYWYRQSLGQGLEFLIYFQGNSAPDKSGLPSDRFSAERTGGSVSTLTIQRTQQEDSAVYLCASSSHSGRENEQFFGPGTRLTVL.

The chain combines TRBV5-6 with TRBJ1-2; D not resolved. The CDR3 is 13 residues long. V shed 0 bases and J shed 5 bases, with 8 bases lying between them. Germline values: CDR1 SGHDT, CDR2 YYEEEE. Here the CDR3 reads CASSLDNRYGYTF. CDR3 nucleotide sequence: TGTGCCAGCAGCTTGGACAATCGGTATGGCTACACCTTC.

The chain uses TRBV11-3 and TRBJ2-1; D possibly corresponds to TRBD2 (5 bases). This CDR3 comprises 12 residues. Germline V gene lookup returns CDR1 SGHNT and CDR2 YENEEA. V lost 0 bases and J 10 bases, leaving 7 bases between the germline ends. The CDR3 region is CASSLDPGEQFF. In DNA, the CDR3 is TGTGCCAGCAGCTTAGATCCGGGGGAGCAGTTCTTC.

This chain connects TRBV14 to TRBJ2-3; 9 bases map to TRBD2. Germline V gene lookup returns CDR1 SGHDN and CDR2 FVKESK. The CDR3 has 16 residues. V gave up 4 bases and J gave up 5 bases; unmatched junction bases: 10. CDR3 in amino acids: CASSPIAGALKDTQYF. In DNA form, the CDR3 reads TGTGCCAGCAGCCCTATAGCGGGAGCGCTCAAAGATACGCAGTATTTT.

The chain uses TRBV4-1 and TRBJ2-1; possibly TRBD1 for D (6 bases). The CDR3 runs to 14 residues. Germline CDR1 reads MGHRA; CDR2 reads YSYEKL. Trimming left V 0 bases short and J 6 bases short, with 9 bases between. CDR3: CASSQDQGSNEQFF. The CDR3 DNA follows: TGCGCCAGCAGCCAAGATCAGGGGAGCAATGAGCAGTTCTTC.

V is TRBV7-9 and J is TRBJ2-5, with 9 bases aligning to TRBD2. This CDR3 comprises 14 residues. V lost 5 bases and J lost 5; bases outside the gene matches: 6. CDR1 and CDR2 (germline): SEHNR, FQNEAQ (reference sequence). The CDR3 is CASSPAGGVETQYF. Here the CDR3 DNA reads TGTGCCAGCAGCCCAGCGGGAGGCGTGGAGACCCAGTACTTC.

This clone came up once. This chain joins TRBV15 and TRBJ2-7; 7 bases line up with TRBD2. The CDR3 length is 16 residues. The J segment lost 7 bases and the V segment lost 1 base, leaving 13 bases of the junction unmatched. CDR1 and CDR2 (germline): LNHNV, YYDKDF (reference sequence). The CDR3 DNA sequence: TGTGCCACCAGCAGAGCTCCTGCCGGGGGGAGTTTAGAGCAGTACTTC. Translation: CATSRAPAGGSLEQYF.

This chain connects TRBV12-5 to TRBJ2-2; 9 bases are shared with TRBD2. The CDR3 runs to 15 residues. Germline assignment: CDR1 LGHNT and CDR2 FRNRAP. V shed 5 bases and J 2 bases; nucleotides not matched to a gene: 3. Here the CDR3 reads CASGTSGLNTGELFF. CDR3 coding DNA: TGTGCTAGTGGTACTAGCGGGCTCAACACCGGGGAGCTGTTTTTT.